This TCR beta chain was captured in a study of OX40 agonist ivuxolimab in advanced cancers. Background on the whole study: The costimulatory receptor OX40 (CD134) was targeted by ivuxolimab, a fully human IgG2 agonistic monoclonal antibody. Intravenous ivuxolimab was administered to patients every 2 weeks at six dose levels: 0.01, 0.1, 0.3, 1.5, 3 and 10 mg/kg. Of the roughly 51 dose-escalation patients, hepatocellular carcinoma was present in around 20, melanoma in approximately 15, renal cell carcinoma in 9 and head and neck cancer in 9. The dose-escalation cohort was roughly 80% male with a mean age of approximately 60 years, ranging from about 20 to 80. Prior anti-PD-1, anti-PD-L1 or anti-CTLA-4 therapy was permitted, and checkpoint inhibitors had been received by less than 45% of dose-escalation patients. Three dose-escalation patients achieved partial responses, one with hepatocellular carcinoma and two with cutaneous melanoma. Peripheral TCRbeta sequencing aimed to test whether ivuxolimab altered TCR sequence diversity and caused clonal T-cell expansion. The monotherapy dose-escalation portion (N of about 57 patients) of the phase I ivuxolimab trial is reported in the paper. Here is what the overall study found, with its caveats: Partial responders in the 0.1-3.0 mg/kg groups had among the lowest normalized peripheral clonal expansion, especially among CD8+ T cells. Which antigens the clonally expanded peripheral T cells were specific for was not determined. After ivuxolimab, more expanded clones were found on average in CD8+ T cells than in CD4+ T cells. Low levels of normalized T-cell clonal expansion were also seen in some patients who did not respond. At doses of 0.1 to 3.0 mg/kg, clonal expansion of both CD4+ and CD8+ blood T cells was observed from baseline to week 6.

Patients with a history of autoimmune disease or receiving systemic immunosuppression were excluded from the trial. Peripheral blood for TCR sequencing was collected from all dose cohorts at baseline, on cycle 4 day 1, and on cycle 7 day 1. The samples were taken from a phase I, first-in-human, multicenter, open-label dose-escalation trial of ivuxolimab. Adults with locally advanced or metastatic melanoma, renal cell carcinoma, hepatocellular carcinoma or head and neck squamous cell carcinoma were enrolled in the trial. Before TCR sequencing, CD4+ T cells and CD8+ T cells from peripheral blood were sorted into separate populations. A remark on this clone: The antigen it recognizes is unknown. Base quality data are lacking; no much larger clone is found one base away.

Genomic DNA was extracted from sorted cells for sequencing of the TCRbeta CDR3 region. The immunoSEQ Assay was used for sequencing of TCRbeta CDR3 regions. In its TCRdb copy, this immuneACCESS table keeps in-frame sequences only and misses some clones. Where compared with another copy, unresolved V genes explain less than half of these, and the others have no known cause. The sample has 30,000 or so clones on record, over 80% of them singletons. The top ten constitute less than 25% of the sample. V loses 1 base of germline sequence and J loses 2 bases, and the interval between the two ends is 9 bases. CDR1 and CDR2 are read off the germline V gene as MGHRA and YSYEKL. The CDR3 runs 15 amino acids, cysteine and phenylalanine included. CDR3 DNA is the only sequence kept; it has 45 bases, read in frame from the first base.

The sample consisted of CD4+ or CD8+ T cells sorted from blood, taken in a trial of the OX40 agonist ivuxolimab. The TCR originated in an adult with an advanced solid tumor such as melanoma, head and neck, liver or kidney cancer. The sequence joins TRBV4-1 to TRBJ1-3; TRBD1 is a weak D gene call, 5 bases matching. CDR3 loop: CASSQVTGTGNTIYF. The DNA reads as follows: TGCGCCAGCAGCCAAGTTACAGGTACTGGAAACACCATATATTTT.